This TCR beta chain originates from a study of identifying expanded T cells in peripheral blood. Study outcomes and limitations: Clone count variance between two-week samples rose with total template count.

Libraries were prepared by immunoSEQ multiplex PCR; TCRdb keeps only in-frame clonotypes and omits some of them. The sample shows approximately 100,000 clones, 87% of them seen only once. The CDR3 extends over 14 amino acids. V lost 4 bases, J lost 4 bases, and 4 bases stayed unmatched. Germline V gene sequence: CDR1 MNHEY, CDR2 SVGAGI. Healthy donors had no documented immune events, such as infections, while sampled. Remarks on this clone: Its antigen is not identified.

The sequence was collected from a person aged 18-70 years in good health. The chain is built from TRBV6-5 and TRBJ1-2, with 9 bases aligning to TRBD1. Sequencing was performed on blood. CDR3 sequence reads: CASSSDRGGYGYTF. CDR3 coding DNA: TGTGCCAGCAGTTCCGACAGGGGGGGCTATGGCTACACCTTC.